This T cell receptor (beta chain) originates from a study of identifying expanded T cells in peripheral blood. To note about this clone: Its cognate antigen is unknown.

Study results and caveats: Over two and four weeks, about 17 and 20 clones changed, versus around 1.3 between replicates. Clone count variance between approximately two-week samples rose with total template count.

The V segment lost 5 bases and the J segment 2 bases; nucleotides outside the gene matches: 4. The CDR3 totals 16 residues. CDR1 and CDR2 (germline): SGHVS, FNYEAQ. Generated by immunoSEQ multiplex PCR, the TCRdb table keeps only in-frame clones and is missing some. The table records around 100,000 clones, roughly 88% of them present only once. During the collection period, no donor immune events like infections were recorded. V gene TRBV7-6 combines with J gene TRBJ2-3; 13 nucleotides match TRBD2. The clonotype comes from a person between 18 and 69 years old in good health. The material sequenced was blood. The CDR3 here is CASSATSGRDTDTQYF. The CDR3, as DNA: TGTGCCAGCAGCGCAACTAGCGGGAGGGACACAGATACGCAGTATTTT.